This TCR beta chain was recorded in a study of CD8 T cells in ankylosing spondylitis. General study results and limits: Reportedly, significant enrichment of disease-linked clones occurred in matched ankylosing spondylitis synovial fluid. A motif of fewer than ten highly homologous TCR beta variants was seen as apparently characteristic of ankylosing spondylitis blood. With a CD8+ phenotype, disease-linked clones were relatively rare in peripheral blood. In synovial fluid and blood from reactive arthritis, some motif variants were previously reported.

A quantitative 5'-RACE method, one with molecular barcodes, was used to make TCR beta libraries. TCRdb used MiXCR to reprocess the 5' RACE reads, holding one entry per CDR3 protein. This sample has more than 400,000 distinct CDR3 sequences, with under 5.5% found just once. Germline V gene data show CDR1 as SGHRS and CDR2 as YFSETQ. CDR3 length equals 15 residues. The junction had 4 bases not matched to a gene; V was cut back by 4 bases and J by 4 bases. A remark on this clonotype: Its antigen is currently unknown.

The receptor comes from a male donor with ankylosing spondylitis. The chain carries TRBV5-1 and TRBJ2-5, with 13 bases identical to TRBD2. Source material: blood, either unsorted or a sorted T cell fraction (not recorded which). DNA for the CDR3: TGCGCCAGCAGCAAAAGGACTAGCGGGGGAGAGACCCAGTACTTC. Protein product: CASSKRTSGGETQYF.